The present T cell receptor (beta chain) was sequenced within a study of quantifying T cell responses using KT2 cells. Study-level background: cDNA was made from DNase-treated RNA using alpha and beta constant primers.

The cDNA 3' end received a ligated oligonucleotide with a UMI. First-round PCR used about 4 cycles and beta primers RC1.1 and RC1.2 covering TRBC1 and TRBC2. TCRdb recomputed calls from the UMI-ligation and nested PCR reads with MiXCR, one row per CDR3 protein. The repertoire includes 25,000 to 35,000 distinct CDR3 sequences, 7.3% of them detected once, and more than 15% sits in the top ten. This clonotype showed up just a few times. The antigen is unknown. V gave up 5 bases and J gave up 0 bases, with 5 bases separating them. The CDR3 length is 13 residues. Findings of the study overall: At about one KT2 cell per 100,000 PBMC, KT2 sequences were still detected.

Known numbers of the T cell clone KT2 were added to PBMC. Sequences were obtained from PBMCs spiked with cells of the T cell clone KT2. The V gene is TRBV12-3 or TRBV12-4, the J gene TRBJ1-3; D is unclear. The receptor was derived from a human donor. CDR3 sequence reads: CASSTISGNTIYF. CDR3 DNA sequence: TGTGCCAGCAGTACAATCTCTGGAAACACCATATATTTT.